This T cell receptor (beta chain) was sequenced in a study of blood T cell repertoires in COVID-19. This CDR3 spans 16 amino acids. Trimming stripped 4 bases from V and 1 base from J, with 18 bases between. The germline V gene has CDR1 SGHTS and CDR2 YDEGEE. Using immunoSEQ multiplex PCR, the repertoire was profiled, and TCRdb retains in-frame clones only, with some absent. The sample comprises 250,000 to 300,000 clones, approximately 85% of which are singletons, and about 0.74% rests with the top ten. The sample consisted of peripheral blood. The TCR sequence derives from a woman aged 25 to 39 with acute or convalescent COVID-19. The chain recombines TRBV5-8 with TRBJ2-7; perhaps TRBD1 as D (6 bases). The CDR3 loop is CASSLLLLGASYEQYF. The DNA for the CDR3 is TGTGCCAGCAGCCTACTACTGTTGGGGGCGTCCTACGAGCAGTACTTC.